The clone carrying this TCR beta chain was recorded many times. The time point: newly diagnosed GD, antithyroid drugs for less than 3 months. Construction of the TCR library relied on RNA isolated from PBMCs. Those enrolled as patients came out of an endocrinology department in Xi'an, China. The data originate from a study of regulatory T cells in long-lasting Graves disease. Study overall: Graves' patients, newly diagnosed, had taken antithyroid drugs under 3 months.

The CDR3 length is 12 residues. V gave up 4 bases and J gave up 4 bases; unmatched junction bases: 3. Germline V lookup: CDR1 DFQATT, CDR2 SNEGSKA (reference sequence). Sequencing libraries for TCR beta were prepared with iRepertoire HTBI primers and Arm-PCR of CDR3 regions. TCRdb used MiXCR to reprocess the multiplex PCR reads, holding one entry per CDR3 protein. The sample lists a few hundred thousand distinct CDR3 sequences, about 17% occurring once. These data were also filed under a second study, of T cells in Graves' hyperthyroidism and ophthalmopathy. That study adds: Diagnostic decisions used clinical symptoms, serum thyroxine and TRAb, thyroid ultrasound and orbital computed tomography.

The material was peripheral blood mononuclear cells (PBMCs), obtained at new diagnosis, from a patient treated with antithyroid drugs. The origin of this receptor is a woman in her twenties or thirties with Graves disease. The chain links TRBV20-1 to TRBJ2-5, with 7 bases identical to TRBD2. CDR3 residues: CSATGGGETQYF. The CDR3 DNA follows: TGCAGTGCTACGGGGGGTGGAGAGACCCAGTACTTC.